A selection of T cell receptor beta chains follows, all from one sample in a study of T cell changes during pregnancy in multiple sclerosis. Libraries were prepared by immunoSEQ multiplex PCR; TCRdb keeps only in-frame clonotypes and omits some of them. The sample carries some 25,000 clones, more than 85% recorded once. The material sequenced was CD4+ T cells from peripheral blood mononuclear cells, taken in the second trimester of pregnancy. These receptors originate from a female donor in good health, enrolled as a control in a pregnancy study. Both conserved end residues are part of each CDR3. The order of the fields is V gene, J gene, D gene, clone size, CDR3 DNA, CDR3 protein. D genes are given only for firm matches. Size is omitted from some rows. Given values are once, few, many or a class for expanded clones.

TRBV10-3	TRBJ2-1	NA	NA	TGTGCCATCAGTGAATCGGCGGAATCAAACGGTGAGCAGTTCTTC	CAISESAESNGEQFF
TRBV9	TRBJ2-3	NA	NA	TGTGCCAGCAGCGTCTCGGTGGCAGATACGCAGTATTTT	CASSVSVADTQYF
TRBV5-1	TRBJ1-1	NA	medium-sized	TGCGCCAGCAGCTCGGGACAAAACACTGAAGCTTTCTTT	CASSSGQNTEAFF
TRBV6-4	TRBJ2-6	NA	NA	TGTGCCAGCAGTGAGGGGGGCTCTGGGGCCAACGTCCTGACTTTC	CASSEGGSGANVLTF
TRBV5-5	TRBJ2-2	NA	NA	TGTGCCAGCAGCTTCGGTAGCCTGAACACCGGGGAGCTGTTTTTT	CASSFGSLNTGELFF
TRBV7-8	TRBJ1-6	TRBD1	NA	TGTGCCAGCAGTCTCAGGGACAGCGCGGCACCCCTCCACTTT	CASSLRDSAAPLHF
TRBV6-1	TRBJ2-7	NA	NA	TGTGCCAGCAGTGAATTCCCGACAGCAAGCTTCTACGAGCAGTACTTC	CASSEFPTASFYEQYF
TRBV9	TRBJ1-6	NA	NA	TGTGCCAGCAGCTCAACGACGACGGGTGTGGGTTCACCCCTCCACTTT	CASSSTTTGVGSPLHF
TRBV27	TRBJ2-3	NA	NA	TGTGCCAGCAGTTTATCGAGGGGGCTAGCGGGTAAAGCAGATACGCAGTATTTT	CASSLSRGLAGKADTQYF
TRBV9	TRBJ2-3	NA	NA	TGTGCCAGCAGCCCAGGAGGGGGCAAGGGCACAGATACGCAGTATTTT	CASSPGGGKGTDTQYF
TRBV11-1	TRBJ2-5	TRBD1	NA	TGTGCCAGCAGCGACCTCCGGGACAGGGGCCAAGAGACCCAGTACTTC	CASSDLRDRGQETQYF
TRBV4-1	TRBJ2-5	NA	NA	TGCGCCAGCAGTAATGAGGTTCGGGAGACCCAGTACTTC	CASSNEVRETQYF
TRBV5-1	TRBJ2-2	NA	NA	TGCGCCAGCAGATGGGACACGAACACCGGGGAGCTGTTTTTT	CASRWDTNTGELFF
TRBV13	TRBJ2-7	TRBD2	NA	TGTGCCAGCAGCTCCAGGAGCGGGGGGGACAGTGCCTACGAGCAGTACTTC	CASSSRSGGDSAYEQYF
TRBV10-3	TRBJ1-1	TRBD1	NA	TGTGCCATCAGAGGGGGCTCGAACACTGAAGCTTTCTTT	CAIRGGSNTEAFF
TRBV30	TRBJ1-3	NA	few	TGTGCCTGGAGTATCGGGAGGGTTTCGGGAAACACCATATATTTT	CAWSIGRVSGNTIYF
TRBV23-1	TRBJ1-4	NA	NA	TGCGCCAGCTCCCTCCCAGCGAGCCCCGCAACTAATGAAAAACTGTTTTTT	CASSLPASPATNEKLFF
TRBV2	TRBJ2-7	NA	NA	TGTGCCAGCACTGTTGGGGACATCTCCTACGAGCAGTACTTC	CASTVGDISYEQYF
TRBV18	TRBJ2-3	TRBD2	NA	TGTGCCAGCTCACACCATCTAGCGGGAGAGGGTGAAGATACGCAGTATTTT	CASSHHLAGEGEDTQYF
TRBV2	TRBJ1-4	TRBD1	NA	TGTGCCAGCACAGGGGGGCGGACAACTAATGAAAAACTGTTTTTT	CASTGGRTTNEKLFF
TRBV9	TRBJ2-5	TRBD2	NA	TGTGCCAGCAGCTCCTCGGGACTAGCTCTAGGGGAGACCCAGTACTTC	CASSSSGLALGETQYF
TRBV7-3	TRBJ1-1	TRBD1	NA	TGTGCCAGCAGCGCGAGACAGGGGGCAGAAGCTTTCTTT	CASSARQGAEAFF
TRBV2	TRBJ1-4	NA	NA	TGTGCCAGCAGTGCGAGGAGAACAACTAATGAAAAACTGTTTTTT	CASSARRTTNEKLFF
TRBV5-6	TRBJ2-7	TRBD2	NA	TGTGCCAGCACGCGTCCCGGGACTAGCTCTAGCGAGCAGTACTTC	CASTRPGTSSSEQYF
TRBV7-9	TRBJ2-5	TRBD2	NA	TGTGCCAGCACCCCCGGGGCGGGAGGGCCTGAAGAGACCCAGTACTTC	CASTPGAGGPEETQYF
TRBV28	TRBJ1-2	NA	NA	TGTGCCAGCAGTACCGGGATCTATGGCTACACCTTC	CASSTGIYGYTF
TRBV7-8	TRBJ2-2	TRBD1	NA	TGTGCCAGCAGACTTCCCCTTTACAGGGGGCGGAACACCGGGGAGCTGTTTTTT	CASRLPLYRGRNTGELFF
TRBV19	TRBJ2-5	TRBD1	NA	TGTGCCAGTAGTACCGGGACAGTACAAGAGACCCAGTACTTC	CASSTGTVQETQYF
TRBV4-1	TRBJ2-7	NA	NA	TGCGCCAGCAGCCAAGAGCAGGGTAACCTTTGGGAGCAGTACTTC	CASSQEQGNLWEQYF
TRBV18	TRBJ1-4	TRBD1	NA	TGTGCCAGCTCACTGACCGGGACAGATACCCGCGCAACTAATGAAAAACTGTTTTTT	CASSLTGTDTRATNEKLFF
TRBV29-1	TRBJ2-3	TRBD2	NA	TGCAGCGTTGACCGAGGACTAGCGGGAGCCACAGATACGCAGTATTTT	CSVDRGLAGATDTQYF
TRBV12-5	TRBJ1-4	NA	NA	TGTGCTAGTGGCCGTGACAGGACAACTAATGAAAAACTGTTTTTT	CASGRDRTTNEKLFF
TRBV6-1	TRBJ1-1	NA	few	TGTGCCAGCAGTAAATGGGGGGACACTGAAGCTTTCTTT	CASSKWGDTEAFF
TRBV7-8	TRBJ1-3	NA	NA	TGTGCCAGCAGGACTTTTTCCTCTGGAAACACCATATATTTT	CASRTFSSGNTIYF
TRBV5-1	TRBJ2-3	NA	NA	TGCGCCAGCAGCTTGGGGACTCCGAGAGCAGATACGCAGTATTTT	CASSLGTPRADTQYF
TRBV10-2	TRBJ2-7	TRBD1	NA	TGCGCCAGCGTCTCCGACAGGGGCTACGAGCAGTACTTC	CASVSDRGYEQYF
TRBV5-5	TRBJ1-2	NA	NA	TGTGCCAGCAGCTTGGCCGCAGGAAACTATGGCTACACCTTC	CASSLAAGNYGYTF
TRBV5-1	TRBJ2-6	TRBD1	NA	TGCGCCAGCAGCTCCCCCCGGACAGGGAGCTCTGGGGCCAACGTCCTGACTTTC	CASSSPRTGSSGANVLTF
TRBV7-2	TRBJ1-2	TRBD1	NA	TGTGCCAGCAGCTTAGCGCCGGCAGGGGGTCGGTATGGCTACACCTTC	CASSLAPAGGRYGYTF
TRBV4-3	TRBJ2-7	NA	NA	TGCGCCAGCAGCCAAGAGCGAGGAGGGTACGAGCAGTACTTC	CASSQERGGYEQYF
TRBV2	TRBJ1-5	NA	NA	TGTGCCAGCAGTCGACAGGTTAATCAGCCCCAGCATTTT	CASSRQVNQPQHF
TRBV2	TRBJ2-1	NA	NA	TGTGCCAGCAGTGAATGGGCCACTGTCAGCTCCTACAATGAGCAGTTCTTC	CASSEWATVSSYNEQFF
TRBV28	TRBJ2-1	TRBD2	NA	TGTGCCAGCAGCAGACTAGCGGGAGGGCGTGTTAGGAATGAGCAGTTCTTC	CASSRLAGGRVRNEQFF
TRBV6-4	TRBJ2-7	NA	NA	TGTGCCAGCAGTGACTCGGAGGGCAGGGTCCACGAGCAGTACTTC	CASSDSEGRVHEQYF
TRBV11-2	TRBJ2-5	TRBD2	NA	TGTGCCAGCAGCTTACGGCGGGGGGGCCGGGAGACCCAGTACTTC	CASSLRRGGRETQYF
TRBV29-1	TRBJ2-5	NA	once	TGCAGCGTTCATTTGCAGGGTGGGCCCTGGGCCCAGTACTTC	CSVHLQGGPWAQYF
TRBV28	TRBJ1-1	TRBD1	few	TGTGCCAGCAGGCAGGCAGGGGGTTTCACTGAAGCTTTCTTT	CASRQAGGFTEAFF
TRBV5-4	TRBJ1-2	TRBD1	once	TGTGCCAGCAGCTTGGCCACAGGGGTGATTAATGGCTACACCTTC	CASSLATGVINGYTF